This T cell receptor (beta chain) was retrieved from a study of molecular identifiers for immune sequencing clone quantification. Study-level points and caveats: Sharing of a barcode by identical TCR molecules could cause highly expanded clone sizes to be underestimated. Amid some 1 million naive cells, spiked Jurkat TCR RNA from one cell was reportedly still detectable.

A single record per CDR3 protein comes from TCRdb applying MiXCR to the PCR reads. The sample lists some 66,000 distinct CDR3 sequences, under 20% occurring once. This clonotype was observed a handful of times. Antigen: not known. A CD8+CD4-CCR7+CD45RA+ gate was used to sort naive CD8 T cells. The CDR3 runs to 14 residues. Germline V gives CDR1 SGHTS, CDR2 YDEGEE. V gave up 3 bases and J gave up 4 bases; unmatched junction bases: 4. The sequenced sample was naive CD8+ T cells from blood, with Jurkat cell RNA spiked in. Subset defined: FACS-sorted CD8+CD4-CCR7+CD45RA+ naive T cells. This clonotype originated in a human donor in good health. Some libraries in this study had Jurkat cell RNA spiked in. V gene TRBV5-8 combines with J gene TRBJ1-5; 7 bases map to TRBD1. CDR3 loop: CASSSRQGNQPQHF. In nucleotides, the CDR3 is TGTGCCAGCAGCTCACGACAGGGAAATCAGCCCCAGCATTTT.